The source of this T cell receptor beta chain is a study of ipilimumab plus nivolumab after autologous stem cell transplantation. Clones were read by immunoSEQ multiplex PCR, and TCRdb kept only the in-frame ones, dropping some. The table includes about 22,000 clones, more than 60% detected once. At least ten counts were recorded for this clone. The sample was PBMCs, taken in a trial of ipilimumab plus nivolumab as post-transplant consolidation. The receptor comes from a male donor with diffuse large B-cell lymphoma.

The CDR3 is CASGQPRYGYTF. CDR3 DNA: TGTGCCAGCGGGCAGCCGCGCTATGGCTACACCTTC. The chain joins TRBV16 to TRBJ1-2, with no clear D. The germline gives CDR1 KGHSY, CDR2 FQNENV. Trimming stripped 8 bases from V and 4 bases from J, with 11 bases between. The CDR3 consists of 12 residues.